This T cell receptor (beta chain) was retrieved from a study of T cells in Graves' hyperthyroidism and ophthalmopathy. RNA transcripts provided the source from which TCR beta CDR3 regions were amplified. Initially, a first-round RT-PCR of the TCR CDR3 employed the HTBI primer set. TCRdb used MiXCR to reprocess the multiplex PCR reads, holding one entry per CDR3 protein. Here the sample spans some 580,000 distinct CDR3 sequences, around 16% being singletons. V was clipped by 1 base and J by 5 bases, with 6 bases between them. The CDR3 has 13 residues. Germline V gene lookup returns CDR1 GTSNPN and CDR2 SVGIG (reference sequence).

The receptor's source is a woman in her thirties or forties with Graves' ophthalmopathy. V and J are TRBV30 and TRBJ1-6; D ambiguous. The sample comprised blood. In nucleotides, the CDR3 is TGTGCCTGGAGTGGAATAAATAATTCACCCCTCCACTTT. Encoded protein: CAWSGINNSPLHF.